This T cell receptor (beta chain) was observed in a study of identical twins. Study observations and caveats: Conclusions came from cross-sectional statistical analysis, not from following the same donors. When twins shared out-of-frame alpha sequences, those sequences had excess low generation probability.

TCRdb ran MiXCR on the 5' RACE reads and lists one entry per CDR3 protein. The sample includes more than 400,000 distinct CDR3 sequences, over 12% seen only once; the top ten take 0.35% to 0.45%. Concerning this clonotype: What it binds is unknown.

No donor was unhealthy or non-Caucasian. Trimming pared 4 bases from V and 6 bases from J, leaving 11 bases between. The CDR3 spans 13 residues. In addition, the sample was reused for a study of yellow fever vaccine responses in identical twins.

This clonotype originated in a young woman in good health. Sequencing was done on a sample of CD4+ T cells sorted from blood. The chain recombines TRBV12-3 or TRBV12-4 with TRBJ2-3; tentatively, D is TRBD1 or TRBD2 (5 bases each). DNA for the CDR3: TGTGCCAGCAGTTGGGGACCCAGGGATACGCAGTATTTT. This gives the protein CASSWGPRDTQYF.